This T cell receptor beta chain was found in a study of T-cell reconstitution after alpha-beta-depleted transplantation in children. This CDR3 has 15 residues. Germline values: CDR1 MDHEN, CDR2 SYDVKM. Study findings and constraints: The study traced high day-60 TCRbeta diversity in some patients to surviving recipient T cells and thymic progenitors. One year post-transplant, T-cell counts and diversity were largely derived from T cells produced anew. About two months after transplant, alpha-beta T cells reportedly came from several hundred expanded graft clones.

Unique molecular identifiers were incorporated during preparation of the TCRbeta library. TCRdb redid the calling of the PCR reads with MiXCR, one entry per CDR3 protein. The table lists 500,000 to 650,000 distinct CDR3 sequences, roughly an eighth of them singletons. Regarding this clonotype: Its antigen is as yet unknown. A junction end diverges from the germline sequence, so it may reflect a read error.

This chain joins TRBV28 and TRBJ2-1, with unresolved D. The receptor was derived from a female patient under 10 years old who had a stem cell transplant for aplastic anemia, so the T cells may come from the graft donor. The sample was PBMCs, mostly from graft donor cells, taken 180 days after TCRalphabeta/CD19-depleted stem cell transplant. CDR3 in amino acids: CASSLPAYTYHEQFF. The CDR3 nucleotides read TGTGCCAGCAGTCTACCAGCGTACACCTACCATGAGCAGTTCTTC.